The entry below gives a single TCR beta chain sequence along with its context. This clone was observed a handful of times. Its antigen has not been determined. No much larger clone exists at a distance of one base, and base qualities are not known. Reading the germline V gene gives CDR1 MGHRA and CDR2 YSYEKL. After removal of 1 base from V and 9 bases from J, the junction retains 6 bases not matched to a gene. The CDR3 sequence holds 13 residues, the cysteine and phenylalanine included. Here the CDR3 DNA is all that survives: 39 bases in frame from base 1. The cohort comprised fewer than 700 healthy bone marrow donors. At the time of sampling, every cohort member was nominally healthy, though immune exposures that went unrecorded were likely present. The donor was CMV seronegative and belonged to the group of approximately 320 seronegative cohort members. A peripheral blood sample was provided by each donor, and peripheral blood mononuclear cells were used for TCR beta sequencing. The Qiagen DNeasy Blood Extraction Kit was used to extract genomic DNA from the blood cell samples.

Library construction relied on the immunoSEQ multiplex PCR assay. For the multiplex PCR, a mixture combining 60 forward primers for TCR Vbeta segments and 13 reverse primers for TCR Jbeta segments was used. The CDR3 region of rearranged TCR beta genes was amplified from genomic DNA by a multiplex PCR assay. The amplified TCR beta libraries were sequenced on the Illumina HiSeq System as 87-base-pair reads. Per the source publication's procedure: In a later analysis, tens of millions of unique TCR beta chains were counted across the roughly 610 repertoires, and some 10 million of these chains were shared by at least two donors. Raw reads were error-corrected and collapsed into unique sequences with a nearest-neighbor algorithm that merged closely related sequences to remove PCR and sequencing errors. Alignment of CDR3 sequences to IMGT reference sequences was used to assign V, D and J gene segments. For a sequence to be retained, at least a six-nucleotide match to both a V gene segment and a J gene segment was required. Rearrangements were classified as productive when the CDR3 lacked stop codons and remained in frame with V and J, and all other rearrangements were classified as non-productive. Following IMGT convention, CDR3 was defined as the stretch from the second conserved V-encoded cysteine up to the conserved J-encoded phenylalanine. The earlier analysis of about 610 of the donors excluded sequences that lacked an unambiguous match to a single V gene segment. An earlier analysis of a few hundred of the donors called V segments functional above 56.7% productive rearrangements and segregating when the between-donor standard deviation exceeded 5%. A statistical classification framework was built to diagnose cytomegalovirus status from the catalog of TCR beta chain sequences. In a later analysis, TCR nucleotide sequences were compared against IMGT/GENE-DB human TR gene sequences so that V and J genes could be assigned. The TCRdist pipeline was used in a later analysis to assign CDR3 sequences and most-parsimonious VDJ recombination scenarios. In a later analysis, every TCR beta chain was defined by the combination of its CDR3 amino acid sequence and its V-gene family, and reads without a unique V-gene family were dropped. A later analysis removed 592 highly shared, low-generation-probability nucleotide sequences to deal with suspected cross-contamination and a sequencing artifact. In a later analysis, a clonal expansion index for each public chain was calculated from normalized within-repertoire ranks of inferred template counts. Generation probabilities in a later analysis came from a VDJ recombination model fitted to out-of-frame rearrangements, and those results were checked against IGoR. In a later analysis, hypergeometric tests were used to score TCR-TCR, TCR-HLA and TCR-CMV co-occurrence, with a repertoire-size bias correction applied to TCR pairs. A later analysis estimated false discovery rates by permuting HLA or CMV assignments 20 times. A later analysis grouped co-occurring TCRs with DBSCAN, adding TCRdist sequence similarity when clustering within HLA-allele-positive subsets. Co-occurrence clustering excluded repertoires with fewer than 30,000 or more than 120,000 public chains, plus five with anomalous nucleotide sharing. The immuneACCESS repertoire file appears here via TCRdb, limited to in-frame rearrangements. These files lack a portion of the clones; in checked studies, under half of the deficit traces to unresolved V genes, and the cause of the others is not known. The V and J calls and the clone size are those of that table, but D and trimming were determined from the DNA. This sample holds 100,000 to 120,000 clones; approximately 83% were observed only once. 5% to 6.5% of the sample is held by the ten biggest clonotypes.

The data derive from a study of cytomegalovirus exposure and HLA in healthy donors (dated by TCRdb to the late 2010s). A note on the overall study: In an earlier analysis of approximately 500 of the donors, about 260 Gb of sequence data and 100 million or so unique TCR beta sequences from about 190 million T cells were reported. An early release covering 500 to 750 HLA-typed donors comprised around 300 gigabases of sequencing data and 65 million to 100 million unique TCR sequences. The genetic ancestry cluster associated with self-reported Caucasian donors included around four fifths of the 398 genotyped donors. The study was designed to test whether signatures of past pathogen exposure could be identified by cataloging public T cell receptors. The study used immunosequencing to profile the T cell repertoires of some 600 subjects and linked those repertoires to cytomegalovirus serostatus. Besides the first cohort of hundreds of subjects, a separate validation cohort made up of 120 different subjects was used. The study combined high-throughput TCR immunosequencing, statistical association of individual TCRs with disease status, and machine learning to predict cytomegalovirus infection status. In a later analysis, previously published TCR beta repertoires from more than 500 donors were re-analyzed and high-resolution HLA genotyping was added so that TCR occurrence patterns could be studied. Rather than drawing on any new phenotypic data, the later analysis identified candidate immune exposures from TCR beta sequences and the way those sequences occurred across donors. In an earlier analysis of more than 550 of the donors, high-throughput TCR beta sequencing was used to judge whether each TCR beta V gene segment behaved as functional or pseudogenic. Donor age, sex, ethnicity and CMV serostatus were compiled together with the repertoire data. In a later genetic analysis, genome-wide SNP genotypes for about 55% of the 666 donors were used, and that subset was treated as a discovery cohort. All discovery cohort repertoires had been generated on a single sequencing platform. HLA typing included class I and class II loci at four-digit resolution. Typing coverage differed by locus: A, B, C, DRB1 and DQB1 were typed in roughly 620-630 donors, DQA1 in 522, DPA1 in some 600, and DPB1 in just under 480. Roughly five DR-DQ haplotypes were handled as single units for association and clustering because linkage in the cohort was strong. Among 300 to 500 genotyped donors of the cohort, an average of roughly 230,000 unique TCR beta nucleotide sequences was sequenced per donor, of which roughly 18% were non-productive. What the study reported, not specific to this receptor: A later analysis reported that several top co-occurrence clusters appeared linked to parvovirus B19, influenza, CMV and Epstein-Barr virus. The classifier was reported to diagnose cytomegalovirus status with high specificity and sensitivity in both the original and validation cohorts. Roughly uniform sequencing depth across donors was assumed in presence/absence analyses, although this assumption may not hold. A later genetic analysis associated a missense DCLRE1C variant with V-gene and J-gene trimming of TCR beta chains, and an independent cohort replicated the association. CMV serostatus was the only immune exposure information available for the cohort. A cluster of highly shared sequence variants was judged likely to be a technical artifact of the sequencing pipeline. The 87-base-pair reads could not distinguish some IMGT-functional V segments, including TRBV6-2 and TRBV6-3, so those segments were excluded. Because some donors lacked HLA typing at each locus, the association tests relied only on the typed subset. The cohort was sequenced for TCR beta chains only, and without alpha or paired-chain data the features that could be detected were limited. According to a later genetic analysis, donors in an Asian-associated ancestry cluster had fewer N-insertions in productive TCRs than the approximately 700-donor mean. A later analysis found that TCR association rates varied across HLA loci, with DRB1 alleles showing the most associated TCRs and HLA-C alleles the fewest. In a later analysis, most CMV-associated TCR beta chains were found to appear HLA-restricted, with HLA associations seemingly driven largely by CMV exposure. A further reported finding was that TCR beta sequences accurately predicted the HLA-A and HLA-B alleles for most subjects in the first cohort. Most TCR sequences were observed very rarely across donors, whereas some public TCRs were present in many individuals. Assigning TCR associations to individual alleles was difficult when HLA alleles, especially DR and DQ, strongly co-occurred. Linkage disequilibrium might explain the correlated functional status among segregating V segments, but an unknown experimental factor could not be excluded. Approximately 16 rarely observed V segments, including chromosome 9 orphons, were excluded from the earlier analysis of several hundred of the donors because counts were too low. In the study, 150 to 200 TCR beta chains were listed as associated with cytomegalovirus. A later analysis associated about 17,000 TCR beta sequences with specific HLA alleles at a false discovery rate of 0.05. In a later analysis, HLA-associated TCR beta chains were found to be more clonally expanded and to have lower generation probabilities than equally common non-associated chains. According to the authors, the approach could potentially be generalized to other disease states and immunological phenotypes. In vitro tests confirmed that a few of the cytomegalovirus-associated TCR beta chains recognize cytomegalovirus antigens. Broadly in line with IMGT annotations, most TCR beta V segments showed up in productive rearrangements about 87% or about 30% of the time in an earlier analysis of 450 to 600 of the donors.

The sequence was obtained from a man between 18 and 35 years old in good health and CMV-seronegative. Rearrangement joined TRBV4-1 to TRBJ2-7, with 7 bases matching TRBD2. Sequencing was done on a sample of PBMCs. The CDR3 region has the sequence CASSQGEAGWQYF. At the DNA level, the sequence is TGCGCCAGCAGCCAAGGAGAAGCGGGGTGGCAGTACTTC.